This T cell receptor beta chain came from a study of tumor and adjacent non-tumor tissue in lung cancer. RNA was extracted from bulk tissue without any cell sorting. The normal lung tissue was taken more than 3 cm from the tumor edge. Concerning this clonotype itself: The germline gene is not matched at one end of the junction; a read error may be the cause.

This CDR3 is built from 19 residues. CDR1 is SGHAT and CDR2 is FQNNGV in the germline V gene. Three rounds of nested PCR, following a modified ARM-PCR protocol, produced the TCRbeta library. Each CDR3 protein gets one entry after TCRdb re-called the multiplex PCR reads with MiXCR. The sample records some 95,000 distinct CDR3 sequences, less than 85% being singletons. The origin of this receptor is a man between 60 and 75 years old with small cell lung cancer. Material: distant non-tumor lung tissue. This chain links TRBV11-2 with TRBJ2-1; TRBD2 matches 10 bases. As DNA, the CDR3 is TGTGCCAGCAGCTCCGGGGGGGGGGCTAGCGGGAGTATCTACGATGAACAGTTCTTC. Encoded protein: CASSSGGGASGSIYDEQFF.